This T cell receptor (delta chain) emerged from a study of Vδ1+ human thymocytes (dated by TCRdb to the late 2010s). A note on the overall study: The study characterised mRNA-level TRG and TRD CDR3 repertoires of highly purified Vdelta1+ thymocytes from young children as a data resource. Validation of the multiplex-based CDR3 amplicon strategy against 5'RACE-based CDR3 amplicon generation methods had been performed previously.

What the work shows at the level of the full study, not this receptor alone: Many TRG clonotypes were shared between donors (up to about 7x10^3), whereas TRD repertoires were essentially private (max about 120 shared). Thymic TRG and TRD repertoires appeared highly polyclonal with Gaussian CDR3 length distributions, unlike oligoclonal peripheral blood repertoires. Because no clustering by age or sex was observed, donors were not stratified by these variables in the analyses. About 20% of thymic TRD sequences were found to be Vdelta2 (and few were Vdelta3) despite high sort purity, in contrast to peripheral blood Vdelta1+ controls. The use of highly purified populations and single-cell validation was advised by the authors, since misinterpretation of bulk repertoire data could be caused by unexpected Vdelta2 sequences.

From the germline V gene, CDR1 is TSWWSYY and CDR2 is QGS. V lost 5 bases and J lost 2 bases; the stretch between them is 39 bases long. From the cysteine up to the phenylalanine, the CDR3 has a length of 23 residues. Just the 69-base CDR3 DNA is kept, in frame starting at base 1. Thymic samples were depleted of alphabeta T cells, then CD3+ TCRVdelta1+ TCRVdelta2- thymocytes were FACS-sorted. A purity of roughly 96% to 99.6% was achieved for sorted Vdelta1+ thymocytes. The thymic specimens were obtained from about eight paediatric patients who were undergoing corrective cardiac surgery and ranged in age from roughly 5 days to 15 months. Thymic tissue was dispersed, and mononuclear cells were isolated on a Histopaque-1077 density gradient. Staining used anti-TCRVdelta1 clone TS8.2, anti-TCRVdelta2 clone B6, anti-CD3 clone HIT3a and anti-TCRalphabeta clone IP26 antibodies. Comment on this clone: Its recognized antigen is unknown. No base quality values were provided; no much bigger clone lies one nucleotide off.

RNA was extracted with the RNeasy mini kit and reverse transcribed using Superscript III. Multiplex PCR was used to generate CDR3 amplicons, with pooled V-gene forward primers and a constant-region reverse primer carrying Illumina adaptor overhangs. After gel purification, amplicons were indexed with Nextera index primers over about 8 extra PCR cycles and were then purified with AMPure XP beads. The libraries were sequenced on an Illumina MiSeq using paired-end 250 bp reads, dual indexing and an approximately 20% PhiX spike-in. Regarding the original processing steps: Read quality was checked with FastQC, and TRG read pairs were merged using ea-utils fastq-join. IMGT/HighV-QUEST was used to annotate sequences, retaining only productive sequences with an unambiguous V-gene assignment, and each clonotype was defined by an identical CDR3 sequence. Downstream analysis used VDJtools 1.1.1, tcR 2.2.3, Treemap and vegan Shannon diversity in R 3.4.4. Clonotypes were called again by TCRdb from the public reads via CATT, and duplicate nucleotide sequences were then merged into one entry. It is TCRdb's table, rather than the study itself, that gives the V and J calls and clone size. Within this sample are about 75,000 delta-chain clones, with approximately 30% of them counted one time only. The biggest ten clones account for about 0.24% of the sample.

The material sequenced was Vdelta1+ gamma-delta thymocytes from the thymus. The sample's cell subset or site label is to be understood as: FACS-sorted CD3+ TCRalphabeta- TCRVdelta1+ TCRVdelta2- thymocytes. This clonotype originated in a boy in the first two years of life who had congenital heart surgery. The V and J segments used are TRDV1 and TRDJ1; the D match is possibly TRDD2 or TRDD3, with 8 bases aligned in each. The bases are TGTGCTCTTGGGATGCATGAGGACTTCCTACGTTCACTTTACTGGGGGGTTACCGATAAACTCATCTTT. Its product reads: CALGMHEDFLRSLYWGVTDKLIF.